The clone carrying this T cell receptor beta chain has at least ten counts. The antigen is undetermined. For repertoire sequencing, the TCR beta CDR3 regions were amplified from RNA transcripts. The authors performed first-round RT-PCR with HTBI primers and then a second-round multiplex PCR. Via MiXCR, TCRdb re-called the multiplex PCR reads, giving one row per CDR3 protein. The table includes roughly 610,000 distinct CDR3 sequences, around a fifth detected once. These data belong to a study of Graves' ophthalmopathy and Graves' hyperthyroidism. In the study overall: Peripheral blood samples were taken at initial diagnosis, before any treatment.

Ophthalmopathy absent within 18 months of follow-up marked hyperthyroidism as stable. Other autoimmune diseases, uncontrolled infections, pregnancy or lactation excluded patients from enrollment. Trimming cost V 3 bases and J 2 bases, with 14 bases left between them. Germline CDR1 is SGHDN and CDR2 is FVKESK. The length of the CDR3 is 15 residues. Study-wide points: Blood samples also showed most expanded thyroid clonotypes exceeding 0.001 frequency.

Sequenced input: peripheral blood. The sequence derives from a woman between 18 and 30 years old with stable Graves' hyperthyroidism. Some clones in this sample may be carry-over from other donors' samples. This rearrangement joins TRBV14 to TRBJ2-7, with D possibly being TRBD1 or TRBD2 (5 bases each). CDR3 coding DNA: TGTGCCAGCAGCCAGCCCGGGACGGGAACCTACGAGCAGTACTTC. Protein product: CASSQPGTGTYEQYF.